Listed here are 22 T cell receptor beta chains from one sample, sequenced in a study of blood T cells in healthy people across ages. Sample-barcoded 5' priming and a J-beta primer mix drove a second PCR of roughly 6 to 12 cycles. TCRdb used MiXCR to reprocess the 5' RACE reads, holding one entry per CDR3 protein. The data contain 790,000 or so distinct CDR3 sequences, more than 55% of them singletons. The sample was blood. These receptors were obtained from a man aged 35-49 years in good health.

In its sample, this clonotype was seen a few times. The chain carries TRBV7-9 and TRBJ2-1; D tentatively fits TRBD1 or TRBD2 (5 bases each). The CDR3 has 14 amino acids. Trimming stripped 6 bases from V and 5 bases from J, with 14 bases between. The germline V gene has CDR1 SEHNR and CDR2 FQNEAQ (reference sequence). The CDR3 reads CASRTPGPHNEQFF. The CDR3 coding sequence is TGTGCCAGCAGGACACCGGGACCCCACAATGAGCAGTTCTTC.

The V call is TRBV3-1, the J call TRBJ2-3; the D gene could be TRBD1 or TRBD2 (5 bases each). V lost 6 bases and J 0 bases, leaving 7 bases between the germline ends. The CDR3 has 13 amino acids. Germline loops: CDR1 LGHDT, CDR2 YNNKEL (reference sequence). This CDR3 reads CASRRGSTDTQYF. CDR3 sequence (DNA): TGTGCCAGCAGACGGGGCAGCACAGATACGCAGTATTTT.

This chain uses TRBV7-3 with TRBJ2-7; perhaps TRBD2 as D (7 bases). Germline CDR1 reads SGHTA; CDR2 reads FQGTGA. V was cut by 3 bases and J by 5 bases, with 17 bases left in between. The CDR3 totals 15 residues. The CDR3 loop reads CASSLWGGGVDEQYF. In nucleotides, the CDR3 is TGTGCCAGCAGCTTGTGGGGAGGGGGGGTTGACGAGCAGTACTTC.

J is TRBJ1-5 and V is TRBV7-2, with D perhaps TRBD1 (5 bases). Trimming took off 1 base at V and 7 bases at J, with 17 bases between the two ends. The CDR3 length is 16 residues. Germline CDR1 reads SGHTA; CDR2 reads FQGNSA. The chain's CDR3 is CASSLGGVVNRQPQHF. The CDR3 DNA is TGTGCCAGCAGCTTAGGAGGGGTAGTGAACCGCCAGCCCCAGCATTTT.

The chain recombines TRBV9 with TRBJ1-6; D remains unclear. In germline, CDR1 is SGDLS, CDR2 YYNGEE. V was clipped by 3 bases and J by 11 bases, with 27 bases between them. The CDR3 has 18 residues. CDR3 DNA: TGTGCCAGCAGCGGAGGAGGAACGGTGGGGATTATCAGCCCACCCCTCCACTTT. It encodes CASSGGGTVGIISPPLHF.

The chain couples TRBV27 to TRBJ1-6; 9 bases fit TRBD1. The junction had 6 bases not matched to a gene; V was cut back by 0 bases and J by 0 bases. Germline CDR1 reads MNHEY; CDR2 reads SMNVEV (reference sequence). CDR3 length: 19 amino acids. The CDR3 loop reads CASSLSNTGGSSYNSPLHF. The CDR3 region has the DNA TGTGCCAGCAGTTTATCGAATACAGGGGGCAGCTCCTATAATTCACCCCTCCACTTT.

This clonotype has just a few counts. The rearrangement links TRBV6-5 to TRBJ2-5, with 8 bases identical to TRBD2. With 6 bases clipped from V and 4 bases from J, the junction kept 10 bases outside the gene matches. This CDR3 has 15 residues. Germline CDR1 and CDR2: MNHEY and SVGAGI. The CDR3 coding sequence is TGTGCCAGCAGCAAAGGGGGAGCGGGGGCAGAGACCCAGTACTTC. Residues: CASSKGGAGAETQYF.

In this sample, this clonotype turned up a few times. This CDR3 is CASSFTSGSIYEQYF. The CDR3 region has the DNA TGTGCCAGCAGCTTTACTAGCGGGAGCATTTACGAGCAGTACTTC. The chain links TRBV7-2 to TRBJ2-7, with TRBD2 identical over 11 bases. V was clipped by 3 bases and J by 4 bases; unmatched bases: 5. The CDR3 loop spans 15 amino acids. CDR1 is SGHTA and CDR2 is FQGNSA in the germline V gene.

The chain couples TRBV29-1 to TRBJ2-1; 10 bases match TRBD1. CDR3 length equals 14 residues. The junction had 1 base not matched to a gene; V was cut back by 4 bases and J by 1 base. Germline V CDR1 and CDR2: SQVTM, ANQGSEA. The CDR3 protein is CSVGGQGSYNEQFF. The CDR3 DNA is TGCAGCGTTGGGGGACAGGGGTCCTACAATGAGCAGTTCTTC.

The chain has TRBV7-9 and TRBJ2-7, with 14 bases aligning to TRBD2. The germline V gene has CDR1 SEHNR and CDR2 FQNEAQ (reference sequence). This CDR3 has 17 residues. Losses at the gene ends were 5 bases for V and 4 bases for J; bases not matched to a gene: 10. The CDR3 bases are TGTGCCAGCAGCCCAGCGGGACTAGCGGGAGTTGGGTACGAGCAGTACTTC. It translates to CASSPAGLAGVGYEQYF.

The chain joins TRBV27 to TRBJ2-2, with D perhaps TRBD1 (5 bases). With 6 bases removed from V and 6 bases from J, the gap between germline ends came to 11 bases. CDR3 length: 13 amino acids. Germline values: CDR1 MNHEY, CDR2 SMNVEV (reference sequence). The CDR3 here is CASSISRAGELFF. The CDR3 DNA reads as TGTGCCAGCAGCATTAGCAGGGCCGGGGAGCTGTTTTTT.

This clonotype was detected only a few times. The rearrangement links TRBV6-1 to TRBJ2-7; the D is unclear. V lost 8 bases to trimming and J lost 3 bases, with 11 bases between them. From germline, CDR1 is MNHNS and CDR2 SASEGT. The CDR3 extends over 12 amino acids. CDR3 sequence: CASCLKVYEQYF. CDR3 bases: TGTGCCAGCTGTTTAAAAGTCTACGAGCAGTACTTC.

The chain links TRBV29-1 to TRBJ1-2; the D gene is possibly TRBD1 (6 bases). CDR1 and CDR2 from the germline V gene are SQVTM and ANQGSEA. Trimming left V 0 bases short and J 12 bases short, with 11 bases between. The CDR3 spans 11 residues. CDR3 sequence: CSVEDRGFHTF. CDR3 nucleotide sequence: TGCAGCGTTGAAGACAGGGGATTCCACACCTTC.

CDR3 DNA: TGTGCCAGCAGCTTAGCTGGGGCGGGGGGGCCCCCCTACAATGAGCAGTTCTTC. This sequence encodes CASSLAGAGGPPYNEQFF. The V and J genes are TRBV7-2 and TRBJ2-1; 9 bases map to TRBD2. Trimming took 0 bases from V and 2 from J; bases not matched to a gene: 8. The CDR3 has 18 amino acids. Germline assignment: CDR1 SGHTA and CDR2 FQGNSA. Variable domain in full (rest from reference TRBV7-2 and TRBJ2-1): GAGVSQSPSNKVTEKGKDVELRCDPISGHTALYWYRQSLGQGLEFLIYFQGNSAPDKSGLPSDRFSAERTGGSVSTLTIQRTQQEDSAVYLCASSLAGAGGPPYNEQFFGPGTRLTVL.

This clonotype appeared a few times. This rearrangement joins TRBV7-2 to TRBJ1-2; D not resolved. The CDR3 length is 15 residues. V lost 1 base, J lost 6 bases, and 15 bases lay in between. Germline V gene data show CDR1 as SGHTA and CDR2 as FQGNSA. This CDR3 is CASSLVLDLRHGYTF. The DNA for the CDR3 is TGTGCCAGCAGCTTAGTATTAGATCTACGGCATGGCTACACCTTC.

The chain uses TRBV27 and TRBJ1-2; 7 bases match TRBD1. Germline CDR1 is MNHEY and CDR2 is SMNVEV (reference sequence). This CDR3 has 13 amino acids. V gave up 4 bases and J gave up 6 bases; unmatched junction bases: 5. CDR3 nucleotide sequence: TGTGCCAGCAGTTACAGGGGTTTGGATGGCTACACCTTC. Amino acids: CASSYRGLDGYTF.

The V and J genes are TRBV7-9 and TRBJ1-2, with D tentatively TRBD1 (5 bases). Deletions cut 4 bases from V and 8 bases from J, with 11 bases between. The CDR3 covers 12 residues. The V gene's germline CDR1 is SEHNR and CDR2 FQNEAQ (reference sequence). The CDR3 here is CASSYRTGGYTF. The CDR3 DNA is TGTGCCAGCAGCTACAGGACGGGAGGCTACACCTTC.

As DNA, the CDR3 is TGCGCCAGCAGCCCAGGGACCCCAGCAACTAATGAAAAACTGTTTTTT. Amino acid sequence: CASSPGTPATNEKLFF. The J gene is TRBJ1-4, the V gene TRBV5-1, with D tentatively TRBD1 (5 bases). Germline CDR1 is SGHRS and CDR2 is YFSETQ. CDR3 size: 16 residues. The V end was cut by 4 bases, the J end by 0 bases, with 13 bases between.

CDR3 DNA: TGTGCCAGCTCACCCGAGCAGGGGCCCCCCCAAGAGACCCAGTACTTC. It yields the protein CASSPEQGPPQETQYF. The rearrangement uses TRBV18 and TRBJ2-5, with D maybe TRBD1 (6 bases). V was pared by 3 bases and J by 1 base, with 15 bases between. Per the germline V gene, CDR1 is KGHSH and CDR2 is LQKENI. CDR3 size: 16 residues. The entire variable domain, with the rest obtained from reference TRBV18 and TRBJ2-5, is as follows: NAGVMQNPRHLVRRRGQEARLRCSPMKGHSHVYWYRQLPEEGLKFMVYLQKENIIDESGMPKERFSAEFPKEGPSILRIQQVVRGDSAAYFCASSPEQGPPQETQYFGPGTRLLVL.

Concerning this clonotype itself: Given a much more abundant clone one base away, this may be a read error. The chain is built from TRBV27 and TRBJ1-1; possible D gene TRBD1, 5 bases. The CDR3 contains 12 residues. Germline CDR1 is MNHEY and CDR2 is SMNVEV (reference sequence). CDR3 loop: CTSSYQGGEAFF. The CDR3 DNA sequence: TGTACCAGCAGTTACCAGGGTGGTGAAGCTTTCTTT.

This chain links TRBV5-1 with TRBJ2-4, with 11 bases matching TRBD2. The J call may be faulty, since TRBJ2-7 better matches the DNA end. Germline lookup yields CDR1 SGHRS and CDR2 YFSETQ. The CDR3 runs 14 residues. CDR3 bases: TGCGCCAGCAGCGAAACTAGCGGGAGTTACGAGCAGTACTTC. It codes for CASSETSGSYEQYF.

The chain recombines TRBV5-6 with TRBJ1-6, with TRBD1 as a possible D gene (5 bases). V shed 3 bases and J shed 9 bases, with 13 bases lying between them. This CDR3 is 14 amino acids long. CDR1 and CDR2 (germline): SGHDT, YYEEEE. The CDR3 loop is CASSSPGPSSPLHF. The CDR3 nucleotides are TGTGCCAGCAGCTCTCCGGGACCCAGTTCACCCCTCCACTTT.